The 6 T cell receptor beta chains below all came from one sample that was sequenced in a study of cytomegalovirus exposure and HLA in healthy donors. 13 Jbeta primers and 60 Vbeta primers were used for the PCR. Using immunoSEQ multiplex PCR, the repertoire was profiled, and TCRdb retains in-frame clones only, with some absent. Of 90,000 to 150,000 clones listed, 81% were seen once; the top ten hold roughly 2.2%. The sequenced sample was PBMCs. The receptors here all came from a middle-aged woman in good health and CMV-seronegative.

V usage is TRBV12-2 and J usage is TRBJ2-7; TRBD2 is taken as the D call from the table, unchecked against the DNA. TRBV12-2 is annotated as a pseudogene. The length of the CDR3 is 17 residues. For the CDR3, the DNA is TGTGCAAGTCGCTTAGCGCGGGCTAGCGGGGGGTTCTACGAGCAGTACTTC. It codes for CASRLARASGGFYEQYF.

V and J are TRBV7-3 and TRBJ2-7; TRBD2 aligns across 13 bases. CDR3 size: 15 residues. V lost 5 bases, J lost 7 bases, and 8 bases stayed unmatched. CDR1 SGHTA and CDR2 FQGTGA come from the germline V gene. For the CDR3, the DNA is TGTGCCAGCAGCCCAACCGGGACTAGCGGGGAAGAGCAGTACTTC. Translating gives CASSPTGTSGEEQYF.

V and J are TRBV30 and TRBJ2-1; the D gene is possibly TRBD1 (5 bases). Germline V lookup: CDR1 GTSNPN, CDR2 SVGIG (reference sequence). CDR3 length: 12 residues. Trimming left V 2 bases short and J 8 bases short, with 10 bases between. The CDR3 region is CAWSSQGDEQFF. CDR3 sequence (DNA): TGTGCCTGGAGTTCCCAGGGCGATGAGCAGTTCTTC. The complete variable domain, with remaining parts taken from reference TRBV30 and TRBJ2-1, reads SQTIHQWPATLVQPVGSPLSLECTVEGTSNPNLYWYRQAAGRGLQLLFYSVGIGQISSEVPQNLSASRPQDRQFILSSKKLLLSDSGFYLCAWSSQGDEQFFGPGTRLTVL.

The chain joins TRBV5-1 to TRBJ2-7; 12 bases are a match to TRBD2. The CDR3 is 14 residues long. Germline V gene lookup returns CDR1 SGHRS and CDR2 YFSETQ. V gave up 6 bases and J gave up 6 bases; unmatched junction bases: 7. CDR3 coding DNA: TGCGCCAGCAAACTAGCGGGAGGTACCGGCGAGCAGTACTTC. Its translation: CASKLAGGTGEQYF.

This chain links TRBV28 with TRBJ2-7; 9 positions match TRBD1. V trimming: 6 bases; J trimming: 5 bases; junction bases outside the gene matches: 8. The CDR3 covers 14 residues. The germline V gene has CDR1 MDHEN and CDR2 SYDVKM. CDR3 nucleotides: TGTGCCAGCAGAAACAGGGGGCTCGGGGACGAGCAGTACTTC. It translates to CASRNRGLGDEQYF. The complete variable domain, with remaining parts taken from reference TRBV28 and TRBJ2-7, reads DVKVTQSSRYLVKRTGEKVFLECVQDMDHENMFWYRQDPGLGLRLIYFSYDVKMKEKGDIPEGYSVSREKKERFSLILESASTNQTSMYLCASRNRGLGDEQYFGPGTRLTVT.

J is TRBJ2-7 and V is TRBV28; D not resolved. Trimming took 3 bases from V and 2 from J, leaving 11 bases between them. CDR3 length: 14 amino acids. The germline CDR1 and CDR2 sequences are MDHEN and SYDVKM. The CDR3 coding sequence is TGTGCCAGCAGTTTCTTTTCCACTACCTACGAGCAGTACTTC. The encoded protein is CASSFFSTTYEQYF.